This TCR beta chain was recovered during a study of blood T cell repertoires in COVID-19. For the study at large: Samples taken during acute and convalescent COVID-19 were collected in the United States, Italy and Spain.

The V end was cut by 0 bases, the J end by 8 bases, with 8 bases between. The CDR3 length is 13 residues. Per germline, CDR1 SGHRS and CDR2 YFSETQ. This clone was seen once. This table comes from immunoSEQ multiplex PCR, and its TCRdb copy is limited to in-frame clones, with some not included. Among around 200,000 clones listed, about 86% were seen once. This rearrangement joins TRBV5-1 to TRBJ1-4; D gene uncertain. Material for sequencing was peripheral blood. This TCR derives from a man aged 50 to 60 with active or convalescent COVID-19. DNA for the CDR3: TGCGCCAGCAGCTTGGACGAGGAAGAAAAACTGTTTTTT. Translated: CASSLDEEEKLFF.